The rows below give T cell receptor beta chains drawn from one sample of a study of OX40 agonist ivuxolimab in advanced cancers. Using immunoSEQ multiplex PCR, the repertoire was profiled, and TCRdb retains in-frame clones only, with some absent. The sample contains about 52,000 clones, roughly four fifths of which appear only once. Sequences were derived from CD4+ or CD8+ T cells sorted from blood, sampled in a trial of the OX40 agonist ivuxolimab. The receptors shown here come from an adult with an advanced solid tumor such as melanoma, head and neck, liver or kidney cancer. Each CDR3 is given with its conserved first and last residue. A D gene is named only where the DNA matches it firmly. A clone size is listed for some rows: how often the clone was seen (once, few, many), or a class if it is expanded.

clone_size,j_call,v_call,d_call,cdr3_aa,cdr3_nt
NA,TRBJ2-3,TRBV19,NA,CASSRDVGSTDTQYF,TGTGCCAGTAGTCGGGACGTCGGGTCCACAGATACGCAGTATTTT
NA,TRBJ2-7,TRBV10-3,NA,CAISESPASSYEQYF,TGTGCCATCAGTGAGTCACCAGCTAGCTCCTACGAGCAGTACTTC
once,TRBJ2-7,TRBV2,TRBD2,CASSESGGLDSYEQYF,TGTGCCAGCAGTGAAAGCGGGGGACTCGATTCCTACGAGCAGTACTTC
NA,TRBJ1-5,TRBV11-2,NA,CASSREGQPQHF,TGTGCCAGCAGCCGAGAGGGGCAGCCCCAGCATTTT
NA,TRBJ2-4,TRBV5-1,TRBD1,CASSREGQGLNYF,TGCGCCAGCAGCCGAGAAGGACAGGGCTTAAATTACTTC
NA,TRBJ2-1,TRBV5-1,NA,CASSLDSGSYNEQFF,TGCGCCAGCAGCTTGGATAGCGGATCCTACAATGAGCAGTTCTTC
NA,TRBJ1-1,TRBV29-1,NA,CSVKTRAYGTEAFF,TGCAGCGTGAAGACCAGGGCGTACGGGACTGAAGCTTTCTTT
NA,TRBJ1-1,TRBV19,NA,CASSPTVNTEAFF,TGTGCCAGTAGCCCGACGGTGAACACTGAAGCTTTCTTT
few,TRBJ2-7,TRBV6-5,NA,CASNQTPACGQYF,TGTGCCAGCAACCAGACCCCTGCTTGTGGGCAGTACTTC
few,TRBJ2-5,TRBV5-1,NA,CASSGRVGGETQYF,TGCGCCAGCAGTGGGCGGGTTGGTGGAGAGACCCAGTACTTC
NA,TRBJ2-1,TRBV13,NA,CASSTSGAYNEQFF,TGTGCCAGCAGCACATCCGGGGCCTACAATGAGCAGTTCTTC
NA,TRBJ1-2,TRBV29-1,NA,CSVAGRVEGYTF,TGCAGCGTTGCGGGCAGGGTAGAAGGCTACACCTTC
NA,TRBJ1-3,TRBV5-1,NA,CASSGSSAAGNTIYF,TGCGCCAGCAGCGGCTCGTCGGCTGCTGGAAACACCATATATTTT
NA,TRBJ2-3,TRBV4-2,TRBD2,CASSHPRGGGPPDTQYF,TGTGCCAGCAGCCACCCTAGGGGCGGGGGGCCGCCAGATACGCAGTATTTT
NA,TRBJ1-1,TRBV4-3,TRBD1,CASSLLSGQMNTEAFF,TGCGCCAGCAGCCTACTTTCGGGACAGATGAACACTGAAGCTTTCTTT
NA,TRBJ1-1,TRBV5-5,NA,CASSFMTVNPEAFF,TGTGCCAGCAGCTTCATGACGGTGAACCCTGAAGCTTTCTTT
once,TRBJ1-1,TRBV7-2,NA,CASSFGENTEAFF,TGTGCCAGCAGCTTCGGTGAGAACACTGAAGCTTTCTTT
once,TRBJ2-6,TRBV5-8,NA,CASSLAHGGANVLTF,TGTGCCAGCAGCTTGGCGCATGGTGGGGCCAACGTCCTGACTTTC
NA,TRBJ2-7,TRBV11-3,NA,CASSLVQGSEQYF,TGTGCCAGCAGCTTAGTACAGGGTTCCGAGCAGTACTTC
NA,TRBJ2-7,TRBV6-5,TRBD1,CASSVETGQFYEQYF,TGTGCCAGCAGTGTGGAAACGGGACAGTTCTACGAGCAGTACTTC
few,TRBJ1-2,TRBV14,TRBD1,CASSQKDRAGYTF,TGTGCCAGCAGCCAAAAGGACAGGGCTGGCTACACCTTC
once,TRBJ1-4,TRBV5-1,TRBD1,CASSSGQARNEKLFF,TGCGCCAGCAGCTCAGGACAGGCCAGGAACGAAAAACTGTTTTTT
once,TRBJ1-4,TRBV6-5,NA,CASSYSGEIEKLFF,TGTGCCAGCAGTTACTCAGGGGAAATTGAAAAACTGTTTTTT
few,TRBJ2-2,TRBV4-3,NA,CASSLIRGTTLEHGELFF,TGCGCCAGCAGCCTTATCAGAGGGACCACCCTTGAGCACGGGGAGCTGTTTTTT
NA,TRBJ2-5,TRBV7-2,NA,CASSLAGALQETQYF,TGTGCCAGCAGCTTAGCGGGGGCCCTCCAAGAGACCCAGTACTTC
once,TRBJ2-5,TRBV29-1,TRBD2,CSSSSSGVETQYF,TGCAGCTCATCTTCTAGCGGGGTAGAGACCCAGTACTTC
once,TRBJ2-7,TRBV28,NA,CASVPQGSGRHEQYF,TGTGCCAGCGTCCCCCAGGGATCAGGTCGCCACGAGCAGTACTTC
NA,TRBJ2-2,TRBV19,TRBD1,CATTKQGGTNTGELFF,TGTGCCACGACGAAACAGGGGGGCACGAACACCGGGGAGCTGTTTTTT
NA,TRBJ2-5,TRBV6-1,NA,CASNAAGDYQETQYF,TGTGCCAGCAACGCGGCCGGCGACTACCAAGAGACCCAGTACTTC
NA,TRBJ1-2,TRBV5-1,NA,CASTNLQANYGYTF,TGCGCCAGCACTAATCTGCAAGCTAACTATGGCTACACCTTC
NA,TRBJ2-3,TRBV5-4,TRBD2,CASSFSGGTDTQYF,TGTGCCAGCAGCTTTAGCGGGGGCACAGATACGCAGTATTTT
NA,TRBJ2-1,TRBV30,TRBD2,CAMDTLAGGVEQFF,TGTGCCATGGACACACTAGCGGGGGGGGTTGAGCAGTTCTTC
NA,TRBJ1-2,TRBV7-9,NA,CASSFGGSLNYGYTF,TGTGCCAGCAGCTTCGGCGGCAGCTTAAACTATGGCTACACCTTC
NA,TRBJ2-1,TRBV10-1,TRBD2,CARRVRGGYNEQFF,TGCGCCAGAAGGGTGCGGGGGGGGTACAATGAGCAGTTCTTC
few,TRBJ2-3,TRBV5-5,TRBD1,CASNRQGSADTQYF,TGTGCCAGCAATCGACAGGGTTCAGCAGATACGCAGTATTTT
NA,TRBJ2-3,TRBV4-2,TRBD2,CASSQAGTSGGADTQYF,TGTGCCAGCAGCCAAGCCGGGACTAGCGGGGGGGCAGATACGCAGTATTTT
NA,TRBJ2-1,TRBV5-4,TRBD1,CASSGGGQGYNEQFF,TGTGCCAGCAGCGGGGGGGGACAGGGGTACAATGAGCAGTTCTTC
NA,TRBJ2-7,TRBV6-5,NA,CASRPRGSYEQYF,TGTGCCAGCAGACCCCGAGGCTCCTACGAGCAGTACTTC
NA,TRBJ1-6,TRBV4-2,TRBD1,CASSQESNRGNSPLHF,TGTGCCAGCAGCCAAGAATCGAACAGGGGGAATTCACCCCTCCACTTT
few,TRBJ1-2,TRBV7-9,TRBD1,CASSLEGALGGYTF,TGTGCCAGCAGCTTAGAGGGGGCTCTGGGTGGCTACACCTTC
once,TRBJ1-4,TRBV18,NA,CASSPTDATNEKLFF,TGTGCCAGCTCACCGACAGATGCAACTAATGAAAAACTGTTTTTT
NA,TRBJ1-1,TRBV19,NA,CASTYGHSVNTEAFF,TGTGCCAGTACCTATGGACACAGTGTGAACACTGAAGCTTTCTTT
NA,TRBJ2-6,TRBV7-6,NA,CASSCGKISQSRANVLTF,TGTGCCAGCAGCTGTGGCAAAATCTCACAAAGTCGGGCCAACGTCCTGACTTTC
NA,TRBJ1-1,TRBV14,NA,CASTGPGNTEAFF,TGTGCCAGCACGGGCCCCGGGAACACTGAAGCTTTCTTT
few,TRBJ2-3,TRBV30,NA,CAWVGGLGTDTQYF,TGTGCCTGGGTGGGGGGTCTGGGCACAGATACGCAGTATTTT
NA,TRBJ2-7,TRBV5-1,NA,CASTSGLSYEQYF,TGCGCCAGCACCTCGGGTCTATCCTACGAGCAGTACTTC
NA,TRBJ1-4,TRBV11-2,TRBD1,CASTPISGGENEKLFF,TGTGCCAGCACCCCCATTTCAGGGGGGGAAAATGAAAAACTGTTTTTT
NA,TRBJ2-1,TRBV30,NA,CAWSLYNEQFF,TGTGCCTGGAGCTTATACAATGAGCAGTTCTTC
few,TRBJ2-7,TRBV9,NA,CASSLGEYSYEQYF,TGTGCCAGCAGCCTAGGGGAGTACTCCTACGAGCAGTACTTC
NA,TRBJ1-2,TRBV29-1,NA,CSVKDSERGYGYTF,TGCAGCGTTAAGGACTCGGAGCGTGGCTATGGCTACACCTTC
once,TRBJ1-2,TRBV28,NA,CASSTNWGYTF,TGTGCCAGCAGCACTAACTGGGGCTACACCTTC
few,TRBJ2-3,TRBV6-5,NA,CASSYSSVPTDTQYF,TGTGCCAGCAGTTACTCGAGTGTACCCACAGATACGCAGTATTTT
NA,TRBJ1-1,TRBV5-1,TRBD1,CASSFGHRGDTEAFF,TGCGCCAGCAGCTTCGGACACAGGGGCGACACTGAAGCTTTCTTT